This T cell receptor (beta chain) was sequenced in a study of identical twins. Overall study findings and caveats: Whereas memory repertoires showed no such difference, abundant cord blood beta clonotypes carried fewer insertions.

Using its own MiXCR run on the 5' RACE reads, TCRdb lists one record per CDR3 protein. In the table there are around 220,000 distinct CDR3 sequences, roughly 10% of which are singletons. Unmatched junction bases numbered 12, after V lost 9 bases and J lost 6 bases. The CDR3 consists of 15 residues. The V gene's germline CDR1 is LNHDA and CDR2 SQIVND (reference sequence). This clonotype showed up many times. Its antigen is unknown. The V and J genes are TRBV19 and TRBJ2-3; 10 nucleotides agree with TRBD2. Sequenced input: memory T cells sorted from blood. The clonotype was recovered from a man aged 50-60 years in good health. The CDR3 reads CASQRTSGTGDTQYF. Here the CDR3 DNA reads TGTGCCAGCCAACGCACTAGCGGGACGGGGGATACGCAGTATTTT.